This passage covers 3 T cell receptor beta chains from one sample sequenced in a study of shared clonotypes between healthy human individuals. The table came from immunoSEQ multiplex PCR; TCRdb's copy has only in-frame clones and leaves some out. The sample comprises 1,100,000 or so clones, 70% to 80% of which are singletons, and under 0.65% rests with the top ten. The specimen sequenced was memory CD4+ T cells from PBMCs. The sample's subset: CD45RA-negative fraction. The receptors shown here come from a man aged 18 to 29 in good health. Some clones in this sample may be carry-over from other donors' samples.

The chain has TRBV27 and TRBJ1-4; D remains unclear. This CDR3 contains 15 residues. V shed 5 bases and J shed 8 bases, with 18 bases lying between them. The V gene's germline CDR1 is MNHEY and CDR2 SMNVEV (reference sequence). The CDR3 spells CASSPHLWPWEKLFF. CDR3 coding DNA: TGTGCCAGCAGTCCTCACCTCTGGCCGTGGGAAAAACTGTTTTTT.

The rearrangement joins TRBV5-6 to TRBJ2-7, with 10 bases that match TRBD1. Germline CDR1 SGHDT, CDR2 YYEEEE. This CDR3 is built from 15 residues. Losses at the gene ends were 4 bases for V and 6 bases for J; bases not matched to a gene: 10. The CDR3 DNA sequence: TGTGCCAGCAGCCCCAGAGACAGGGGGCCCGGCGAGCAGTACTTC. Amino acid sequence: CASSPRDRGPGEQYF.

This clone was recorded a few times. This specimen includes other DNA sequences encoding the same CDR3. V usage is TRBV20-1 and J usage is TRBJ1-2; D unresolved. Germline V CDR1 and CDR2: DFQATT, SNEGSKA (reference sequence). The CDR3 spans 11 residues. The V end was cut by 2 bases, the J end by 0 bases, with 1 base between. The CDR3 DNA follows: TGCAGTGCTAGAACTAACTATGGCTACACCTTC. Its protein is CSARTNYGYTF.